A single sample is the source of the 27 T cell receptor delta chains below, sequenced in a study of γδ T cells in repeated Plasmodium falciparum infection. TCRdb fed the multiplex PCR reads into CATT to redo clone calling. The sample records about 50,000 delta-chain clones, approximately 2% being singletons. Gammadelta T cells were flow-sorted from PBMC into Vgamma9/Vdelta2+ and Vdelta2-negative populations for bulk analysis. Sequencing was carried out using gamma-delta T cells from blood. These TCRs come from a pool of human donors (malaria-infected and uninfected, not separated).

This clone was counted ten times or more. The chain recombines TRDV1 with TRDJ1, with D possibly TRDD2 on 8 matching bases. The CDR3 is 20 residues long. Germline CDR1 is TSWWSYY and CDR2 is QGS. Trimming removed 0 bases from V and 4 bases from J, with 27 bases in between. The CDR3 here is CALGELRSFLAGDSGDKLIF. The CDR3 DNA sequence: TGTGCTCTTGGGGAACTAAGGTCCTTCCTAGCGGGGGATTCGGGCGATAAACTCATCTTT.

This clone was observed many times. This likely stems from a read error, as it lies one base from a far larger clone. The same CDR3 is also encoded by other DNA sequences in this sample. V gene TRDV2 combines with J gene TRDJ1; D uncertain. Germline-derived CDR1 and CDR2 are GEAIGNYY and EKD. The ends were cut back, 3 bases at V and 3 bases at J, with 10 bases in the middle. This CDR3 is built from 13 residues. The CDR3 sequence is CACDALSSDKLIF. CDR3 nucleotide sequence: TGTGCCTGTGACGCCTTGTCGTCCGATAAACTCATCTTT.

This clone was recorded at least ten times. TCRdb's entry gives the protein of a much larger clone, which mismatches this DNA's translation at residue 17, likely from a read error; the protein reported here is translated from the DNA. This chain links TRDV3 with TRDJ1; 9 bases are shared with TRDD3. The CDR3 is made up of 19 amino acids. The V gene's germline CDR1 is TVYSNPD and CDR2 GDNSRS (reference sequence). CDR3 in amino acids: CAFTPPANTGGDPTDKPIF. Written as DNA, the CDR3 is TGTGCCTTTACCCCACCCGCAAATACTGGGGGAGACCCTACCGATAAACCCATCTTT.

This clone appeared a few times. Since a far larger clone is one base different, this is likely a read error. Other DNA sequences in this sample translate to the same CDR3. The chain couples TRDV1 to TRDJ1, with D perhaps assigned TRDD2 or TRDD3 (7 bases each). The V gene's germline CDR1 is TSWWSYY and CDR2 QGS. The CDR3 sequence is 23 residues long. CDR3: CALGEQLNSYGLYWGFSTDKLIF. CDR3 nucleotides: TGTGCTCTTGGGGAACAACTTAATTCCTACGGACTATACTGGGGATTTAGCACCGATAAGCTCATCTTT.

This clone has ten or more counts. A much bigger clone sits one base away, suggesting this may be a read error. Other DNA variants within this sample encode the same CDR3. V and J are TRDV1 and TRDJ1; 8 nucleotides match TRDD3. Germline V lookup: CDR1 TSWWSYY, CDR2 QGS. The CDR3 sequence is 24 residues long. The CDR3 region has the DNA TGTGCCCTTGGGGACCTTGGGATTCCGTCCTATTTCGCTGGGGGACCTCCTTACACCGATAAACTCATCTTT. Its protein product is CALGDLGIPSYFAGGPPYTDKLIF.

In this sample, this clone turned up many times. The protein given by TCRdb reflects a much larger clone and differs at residue 9 from this DNA's translation, likely from a read error; the protein shown is the DNA's translation. The rearrangement joins TRDV3 to TRDJ3; D may be TRDD3 (6 bases). The J gene was missing in TCRdb and was found by matching the end of the DNA to germline. This CDR3 has 17 amino acids. CDR1 is TVYSNPD, CDR2 GDNSRS, per germline (reference sequence). V lost 3 bases and J lost 2, with 17 bases in between. The DNA of the CDR3 is TGTGCCTTCCGGGGGAAAGGTAGCCCCTGGGACACCCGACAGATGTTTTTC. This sequence encodes CAFRGKGSPWDTRQMFF.

This clone was counted many times. For this DNA, TCRdb reports the protein of a much larger clone, which diverges at residue 7, most likely from a read error; the protein presented here is translated directly from the DNA. The chain couples TRDV2 to TRDJ1, with 8 bases lining up with TRDD3. TCRdb lists no J gene, so it was determined here by aligning the DNA to germline. The germline CDR1 and CDR2 sequences are GEAIGNYY and EKD. This CDR3 spans 18 amino acids. V lost 1 base and J lost 4; bases outside the gene matches: 16. Here the CDR3 reads CACDTVPLGATGDDKLIF. The CDR3 region has the DNA TGTGCCTGTGACACGGTTCCACTGGGGGCTACGGGAGACGATAAACTCATCTTT.

On this clone itself: A far larger clone is only one base removed, so a read error is likely. The sample contains more than one DNA sequence encoding this CDR3. CDR3 sequence: CAFPYSDTDKLIF. The CDR3 nucleotides read TGTGCCTTCCCATACTCGGACACAGATAAACTCATCTTT. The chain combines TRDV3 with TRDJ1; D gene ambiguous. TCRdb supplies no J gene; here it was assigned by aligning the nucleotide sequence to germline. Per germline, CDR1 TVYSNPD and CDR2 GDNSRS (reference sequence). This CDR3 has 13 amino acids.

Comments on this clone: With a far larger clone one base away, a read error is the likely cause. In the same sample, other DNA sequences code for this CDR3. CDR3 region: CACKKLPIWVLGAHTDKLIF. Here the CDR3 DNA reads TGTGCCTGTAAAAAACTTCCTATTTGGGTGCTGGGGGCCCACACCGATAAACTCATCTTC. TRDV3 is the V gene, and the J gene was not called; the DNA was not compared with TRDD3, the D call given in the table. The CDR3 covers 20 residues. CDR1 is TVYSNPD, CDR2 GDNSRS, per germline (reference sequence).

Comment on this clone: A far larger clone lies a single base away; this is likely a read error. This same CDR3 is encoded by further DNA sequences in the sample. The chain links TRDV2 to TRDJ1; 9 positions agree with TRDD3. TCRdb carries no J gene annotation; the J gene was assigned here by matching the DNA with germline. The CDR3 is 22 amino acids. Germline CDR1 and CDR2: GEAIGNYY and EKD. V shed 6 bases, J shed 0 bases, and the junction held 28 bases outside the gene matches. CDR3 nucleotides: TGTGCCTGTCCCCGTAATCGGGAAGGGGGATACAACCACCCACTATACACCGATAAACTCATCTTT. Its translation is CACPRNREGGYNHPLYTDKLIF.

Turning to this clone: The TCRdb protein comes from a much larger clone and disagrees with this DNA's translation at residue 6, likely due to a read error; the protein given here is derived from the DNA. The chain carries TRDV3 and TRDJ1, with 8 nucleotides matching TRDD3. TCRdb records no J gene; here it was assigned by comparing the DNA to germline. From germline, CDR1 is TVYSNPD and CDR2 GDNSRS (reference sequence). CDR3 size: 17 residues. The J segment lost 1 base and the V segment lost 3 bases, leaving 16 bases of the junction unmatched. The CDR3: CALLTPGLLGGTDKLIF. CDR3 coding DNA: TGTGCCTTACTTACCCCCGGTTTACTGGGGGGCACCGATAAACTCATCTTT. Looking up the rest from reference TRDV3 and TRDJ1 gives the full variable domain: CDKVTQSSPDQTVASGSEVVLLCTYDTVYSNPDLFWYRIRPDYSFQFVFYGDNSRSEGADFTQGRFSVKHILTQKAFHLVISPVRTEDSATYYCALLTPGLLGGTDKLIFGKGTRVTVEP.

This clone was detected a few times. A far bigger clonotype differs at one base, so this is likely a read error. This sample includes further DNA sequences coding for the same CDR3. J is TRDJ1 and V is TRDV1; D could derive from TRDD1 or TRDD3 (5 bases each). In the absence of a J gene in TCRdb, the DNA was matched to germline to assign it here. Per the germline V gene, CDR1 is TSWWSYY and CDR2 is QGS. The CDR3 sequence is 15 residues long. CDR3 in DNA: TGTGCACTTGGGGAAATCTTAGGGTACACCGATAAACTCATCTTT. It yields the protein CALGEILGYTDKLIF.

A note on this clone: A read error likely explains why the TCRdb protein, taken from a much larger clone, differs from this DNA's translation at residue 9; the protein shown is translated from the DNA. The chain joins TRDV1 to TRDJ1; 10 bases match TRDD3. The J gene was missing in TCRdb and was found by matching the end of the DNA to germline. The J segment lost 0 bases and the V segment lost 2 bases, leaving 24 bases of the junction unmatched. CDR3 length equals 23 residues. The germline V gene has CDR1 TSWWSYY and CDR2 QGS. The CDR3 reads CALGEIHTVWGDTPRWYTDKLIF. The CDR3 nucleotides are TGTGCTCTTGGGGAAATTCATACTGTTTGGGGGGATACGCCGCGGTGGTACACCGATAAACTCATCTTT.

There are a few counts of this clone. TCRdb records a much larger clone's protein for this DNA, with a difference at residue 16 that likely arises from a read error; the protein given is the translation of the DNA. V gene TRDV1 combines with J gene TRDJ1; D is tentatively TRDD2 or TRDD3 (6 bases each). TCRdb records no J gene; here it was assigned by comparing the DNA to germline. The germline V gene encodes CDR1 TSWWSYY and CDR2 QGS. This CDR3 contains 26 residues. Trimming removed 3 bases at V and 0 bases at J, with 44 bases between. The CDR3 reads CALGDLLHPTFSGRGTQRIYTDKLIF. DNA of the CDR3: TGTGCTCTTGGGGACCTCCTACATCCTACATTCAGCGGTAGGGGGACTCAGCGGATCTACACCGATAAACTCATCTTT.

This clone showed up many times. The protein TCRdb gives is from a much larger clone and does not agree with this DNA's translation at residue 8, likely a read error; the protein shown here comes from the DNA. The rearrangement joins TRDV1 to TRDJ1, with 10 bases matching TRDD3. The J gene, missing from TCRdb, was assigned here through DNA to germline matching. CDR1 and CDR2 from the germline V gene are TSWWSYY and QGS. With V trimmed by 5 bases and J by 3 bases, 15 bases remained unmatched. The CDR3 runs to 18 residues. As DNA, the CDR3 is TGTGCTCTTGGGACCCGATTCTCGTACTGGGGGATCTCCGATAAACTCATCTTT. Translating gives CALGTRFSYWGISDKLIF.

For this clone: Given a far larger clone just one base away, this is likely a sequencing read error. Other DNA variants within this sample encode the same CDR3. J is TRDJ1 and V is TRDV1; D perhaps matches TRDD2 (6 bases). No J segment appears in TCRdb, so it was assigned here by matching the sequence to germline. The germline gives CDR1 TSWWSYY, CDR2 QGS. Between the trimmed V and J ends, which lost 4 bases and 7 bases, there was a span of 34 bases. This CDR3 has 20 residues. The CDR3 spells CALGGRSVFLYRNGDLKLIF. CDR3 DNA sequence: TGTGCTCTTGGGGGACGTTCCGTATTCCTATACCGTAATGGCGACCTTAAACTCATCTTT.

This clone has at least ten counts. The rearrangement joins TRDV1 to TRDJ1, with 9 bases aligning to TRDD3. CDR3 length equals 23 residues. Germline loops: CDR1 TSWWSYY, CDR2 QGS. After removal of 0 bases from V and 0 bases from J, the junction contained 23 bases not matched to a gene. The DNA for the CDR3 is TGTGCTCTTGGGGAACTGTTCCTACGAAAGTCCTGGGGGATTTACCTCTACACCGATAAACTCATCTTT. It translates to CALGELFLRKSWGIYLYTDKLIF.

This clone was seen at least ten times. DNA for the CDR3: TGTGCCTGTGACTCCTATTATACTGGGGGCACTCGTGGCGATAAACTCATCTTT. Its translation is CACDSYYTGGTRGDKLIF. The genes are TRDV2 and TRDJ1, with 8 bases fitting TRDD3. Germline CDR1 GEAIGNYY, CDR2 EKD. The CDR3 spans 18 residues. V lost 3 bases, J lost 4 bases, and 18 bases stayed unmatched.

Of note for this clone: The likely explanation is a read error, given a far larger clone one base away. The same CDR3 can be traced to other DNA sequences in this sample. V and J are TRDV3 and TRDJ1, with no clear D. The CDR3 is 11 residues long. Trimming took off 5 bases at V and 1 base at J, with 8 bases between the two ends. Germline V gene sequence: CDR1 TVYSNPD, CDR2 GDNSRS (reference sequence). The CDR3 DNA reads TGTGCCGCTGGCGGCACCGATAAACTCATCTTT. Its protein product is CAAGGTDKLIF.

As for this clone: This likely reflects a read error, since a far larger clone is one base away. Other DNA sequences from this sample encode an identical CDR3 as well. The rearrangement links TRDV1 to TRDJ1; 7 positions agree with TRDD2. The CDR3 consists of 14 residues. Germline V gives CDR1 TSWWSYY, CDR2 QGS. The CDR3: CALAVYSYGDKLIF. For the CDR3, the DNA is TGTGCACTTGCGGTTTATTCCTACGGGGATAAACTCATCTTT.

Note on this clone: This may come from a read error, since a much larger clone is one base off. This specimen includes other DNA sequences encoding the same CDR3. This chain connects TRDV1 to TRDJ1; 8 nucleotides line up with TRDD3. The CDR3 is 16 amino acids. The V gene's germline CDR1 is TSWWSYY and CDR2 QGS. This chain's CDR3 is CALGECWGTYTDKLIF. The DNA of the CDR3 is TGTGCTCTTGGGGAATGCTGGGGGACTTACACCGACAAACTCATCTTT.

The table lists this clone with a few counts. TCRdb shows a much larger clone's protein in place of this DNA's translation, and the two differ at residue 9, likely through a read error; the protein shown is translated from the DNA. J is TRDJ1 and V is TRDV2, with 7 positions matching TRDD3. TCRdb is silent on the J gene; assignment here came from matching the DNA to germline. The CDR3 contains 14 residues. CDR1 and CDR2 from the germline V gene are GEAIGNYY and EKD. V was pared by 3 bases and J by 3 bases, with 6 bases of the junction left unmatched. CDR3 sequence reads: CACDSLGTPDKLIF. CDR3 nucleotides: TGTGCCTGTGACTCACTGGGGACTCCCGATAAACTCATCTTT.

This clone was observed at least ten times. The protein held in TCRdb is that of a much larger clone and does not match this DNA's translation at residue 18, likely because of a read error; the protein shown is translated from the DNA. This chain uses TRDV3 with TRDJ1; the match to TRDD3 covers 7 bases. The germline CDR1 and CDR2 sequences are TVYSNPD and GDNSRS (reference sequence). The CDR3 is 19 amino acids. CDR3 bases: TGTGCCTTTAAATTCCCCTACGCCTGGGGGCTCCGCTCCTCCGATAAACTCACCTTT. Protein product: CAFKFPYAWGLRSSDKLTF.

Concerning this clone: The amino acid sequence in TCRdb belongs to a much larger clone and departs from this DNA's translation at residue 23, likely a sequencing read error; the sequence shown is translated from the DNA. The V gene is listed as TRDV3; no J gene was called; TRDD3 was called by the table and not checked on the DNA. The germline V gene encodes CDR1 TVYSNPD and CDR2 GDNSRS (reference sequence). This CDR3 comprises 24 residues. The chain's CDR3 is CAFRAYATYWGIRRSRTNTDKLTF. The CDR3 DNA is TGTGCCTTTCGGGCCTACGCGACGTACTGGGGGATACGCAGGAGTAGGACTAACACCGATAAACTCACCTTT.

This clone has more than one count but fewer than ten. The protein held in TCRdb is that of a much larger clone and does not match this DNA's translation at residue 5, likely because of a read error; the protein shown is translated from the DNA. The rearrangement joins TRDV3 to TRDJ1; 11 nucleotides line up with TRDD3. TCRdb is silent on the J gene; assignment here came from matching the DNA to germline. V was pared by 2 bases and J by 3 bases, with 26 bases of the junction left unmatched. Germline V gene sequence: CDR1 TVYSNPD, CDR2 GDNSRS (reference sequence). The CDR3 is 21 residues long. The CDR3 loop reads CAFEIWPSAYSGGYVSDKLIF. CDR3 nucleotide sequence: TGTGCCTTTGAGATTTGGCCTTCCGCCTATAGTGGGGGATACGTCTCCGATAAACTCATCTTT.

This clone occurred a few times. The protein TCRdb gives is from a much larger clone and does not agree with this DNA's translation at residue 10, likely a read error; the protein shown here comes from the DNA. This chain connects TRAV38-2/DV8 to TRDJ1, with D unclear. Germline matching of the DNA provided the J gene here, since TCRdb leaves it blank. There are 15 residues in the CDR3. V shed 8 bases and J shed 3 bases, with 20 bases lying between them. The germline V gene has CDR1 TSESDYY and CDR2 QEAYKQQN. CDR3 sequence (DNA): TGTGCTTACCTCACCCCAATCTACGACGCCGATAAACTCATCTTT. This encodes CAYLTPIYDADKLIF.

Details on this clone: A far larger clone is just one base off, so this is likely a read error. Other DNA sequences within the sample encode an identical CDR3. This chain joins TRDV1 and TRDJ1; 8 bases are shared with TRDD2. TCRdb does not report a J gene; here it was assigned by matching the DNA to germline references. V lost 0 bases to trimming and J lost 5 bases; unmatched junction nucleotides: 29. The CDR3 has 23 residues. CDR1 and CDR2 (germline): TSWWSYY, QGS. The CDR3 sequence is CALGELNRAFLKRGGAPSDKLIF. The CDR3 DNA follows: TGTGCTCTTGGGGAACTTAATAGGGCCTTCCTAAAACGCGGGGGAGCCCCCTCTGATAAACTCATCTTT.